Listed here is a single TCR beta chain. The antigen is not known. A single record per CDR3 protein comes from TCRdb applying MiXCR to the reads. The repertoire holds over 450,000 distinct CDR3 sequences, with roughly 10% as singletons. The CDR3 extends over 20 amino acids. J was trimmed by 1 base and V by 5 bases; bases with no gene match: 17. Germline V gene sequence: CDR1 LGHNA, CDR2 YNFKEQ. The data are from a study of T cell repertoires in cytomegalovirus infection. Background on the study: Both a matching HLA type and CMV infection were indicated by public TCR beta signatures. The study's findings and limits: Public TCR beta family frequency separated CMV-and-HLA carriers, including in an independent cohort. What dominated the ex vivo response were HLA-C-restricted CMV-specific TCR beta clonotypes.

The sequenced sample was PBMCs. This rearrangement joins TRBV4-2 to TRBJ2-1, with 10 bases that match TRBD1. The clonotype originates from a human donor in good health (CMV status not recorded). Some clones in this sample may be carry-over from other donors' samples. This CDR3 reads CASSSPGQGNLLGSYNEQFF. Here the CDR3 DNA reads TGTGCCAGCAGCTCTCCGGGACAGGGGAACCTTCTAGGGTCCTACAATGAGCAGTTCTTC.